Sequencing of this T cell receptor beta chain was carried out in a study of tumor-infiltrating lymphocytes in oesophageal squamous cell carcinoma. TCRdb recomputed calls from the PCR reads with MiXCR, one row per CDR3 protein. The sample lists 15,000 to 20,000 distinct CDR3 sequences, 35% to 45% occurring once. CDR1 is SGHVT, CDR2 SQSDAQ, per germline. This CDR3 has 16 residues. The genes are TRBV7-4 and TRBJ2-5, with a weak D call TRBD1 (5 bases). The closer fit of TRBJ2-4 to the DNA end suggests the J call may be wrong. The receptor comes from a female donor with esophageal squamous cell carcinoma. The specimen was normal esophageal tissue next to the tumor. The CDR3 DNA reads as TGTGCCAGCAGCTTAGATGGGGCAGGGTCCAAAAACATTCAGTACTTC. As protein: CASSLDGAGSKNIQYF.